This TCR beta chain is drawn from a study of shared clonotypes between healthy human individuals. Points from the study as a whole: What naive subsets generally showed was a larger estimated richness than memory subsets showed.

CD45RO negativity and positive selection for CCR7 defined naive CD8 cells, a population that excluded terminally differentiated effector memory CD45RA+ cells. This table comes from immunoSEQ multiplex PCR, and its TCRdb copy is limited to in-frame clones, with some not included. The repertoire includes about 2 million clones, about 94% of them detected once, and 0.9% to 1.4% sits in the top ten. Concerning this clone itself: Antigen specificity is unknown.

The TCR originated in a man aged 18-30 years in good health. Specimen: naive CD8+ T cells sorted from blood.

This chain's CDR3 is CASSQARTSGGEEQYF. As DNA, the CDR3 is TGCGCCAGCAGCCAAGCACGGACTAGCGGGGGAGAAGAGCAGTACTTC. The chain is built from TRBV4-1 and TRBJ2-7, with 13 positions matching TRBD2. CDR3 length: 16 residues. The junction had 7 bases not matched to a gene; V was cut back by 1 base and J by 7 bases. CDR1 and CDR2 (germline): MGHRA, YSYEKL.